This paragraph reports one T cell receptor beta chain. The sample originates from a study of early stage breast cancer tumors. TCRdb's copy holds only in-frame clones and misses some; the assay was immunoSEQ multiplex PCR. Of around 71,000 clones listed, 65% to 80% were seen once; the top ten hold more than 3%. The CDR3 loop spans 14 amino acids. CDR1 and CDR2 from the germline V gene are MDHEN and SYDVKM. V lost 6 bases to trimming and J lost 4 bases, with 15 bases between them. The chain is built from TRBV28 and TRBJ1-2; D is unresolved. This receptor was taken from a person between 55 and 70 years old with breast cancer. The sequenced sample was blood. The CDR3 DNA sequence: TGTGCCAGCAGAAAAGACACGAACCTCTATGGCTACACCTTC. Translation: CASRKDTNLYGYTF.